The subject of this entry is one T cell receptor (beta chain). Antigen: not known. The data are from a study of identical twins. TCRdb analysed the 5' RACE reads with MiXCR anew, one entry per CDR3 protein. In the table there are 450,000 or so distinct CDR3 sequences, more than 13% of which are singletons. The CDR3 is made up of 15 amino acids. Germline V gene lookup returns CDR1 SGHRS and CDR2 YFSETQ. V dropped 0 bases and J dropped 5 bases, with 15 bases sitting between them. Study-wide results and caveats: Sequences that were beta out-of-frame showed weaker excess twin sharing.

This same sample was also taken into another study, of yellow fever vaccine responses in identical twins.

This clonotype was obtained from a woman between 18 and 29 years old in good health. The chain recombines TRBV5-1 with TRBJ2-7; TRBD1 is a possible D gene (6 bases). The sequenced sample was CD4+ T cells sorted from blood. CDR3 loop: CASSLEGTKGNEQYF. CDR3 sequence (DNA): TGCGCCAGCAGCTTGGAGGGGACAAAAGGAAACGAGCAGTACTTC. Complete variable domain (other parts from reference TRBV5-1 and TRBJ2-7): KAGVTQTPRYLIKTRGQQVTLSCSPISGHRSVSWYQQTPGQGLQFLFEYFSETQRNKGNFPGRFSGRQFSNSRSEMNVSTLELGDSALYLCASSLEGTKGNEQYFGPGTRLTVT.